Below are 23 T cell receptor beta chains sequenced from a single sample in a study of human T cells and chemical hapten exposure. TCRdb processed the RACE reads anew with MiXCR; each CDR3 protein has one entry. The data show 70,000 or so distinct CDR3 sequences, approximately 10% seen once. Described time point: patch test 3, about 24 weeks after DPC sensitization. The treatment was: therapeutic diphenylcyclopropenone sensitization with weekly scalp DPC. The specimen was whole blood, collected in connection with sensitization to the hapten diphenylcyclopropenone (DPC). The source is a woman in her forties or fifties with alopecia areata. Some clones in this sample may be carry-over from other donors' samples.

This clonotype was picked up many times. The conserved closing phenylalanine or tryptophan is absent in this CDR3, likely reflecting a read error. The DNA is left out, because the CDR3 cannot be placed on it with certainty; the CDR3 is given as TCRdb lists it. The chain has TRBV7-9 and TRBJ2-1; the tabulated D call, TRBD2, remains unverified against the DNA. Ends included, the CDR3 has 11 residues. Germline V gene sequence: CDR1 SEHNR, CDR2 FQNEAQ (reference sequence). CDR3 loop: CASSLEEAGEV.

This clonotype was detected a few times. The rearrangement links TRBV2 to TRBJ1-5; 9 positions match TRBD1. The CDR3 has 14 residues. CDR1 SNHLY and CDR2 FYNNEI come from the germline V gene. V shed 3 bases and J 5 bases; nucleotides not matched to a gene: 2. The CDR3: CASSEGDRDQPQHF. CDR3 coding DNA: TGTGCCAGCAGTGAGGGGGACAGGGATCAGCCCCAGCATTTT.

This clonotype was found many times. This chain connects TRBV11-2 to TRBJ2-5; maybe TRBD1 (5 bases). The CDR3 sequence is 13 residues long. V lost 4 bases and J lost 5, with 11 bases in between. Germline loops: CDR1 SGHAT, CDR2 FQNNGV. This CDR3 reads CASSSRQTETQYF. CDR3 DNA sequence: TGTGCCAGCAGCTCAAGACAGACCGAGACCCAGTACTTC.

A few counts support this clonotype. J is TRBJ2-1 and V is TRBV4-1; the D gene is possibly TRBD2 (7 bases). The germline gives CDR1 MGHRA, CDR2 YSYEKL. V gave up 0 bases and J gave up 8 bases, with 20 bases separating them. The CDR3 has 17 amino acids. This CDR3 is CASSQDLRGASRHEQFF. The CDR3, as DNA: TGCGCCAGCAGCCAAGATCTCCGGGGGGCATCCCGCCATGAGCAGTTCTTC.

This clonotype was observed a single time. The chain has TRBV6-5 and TRBJ2-7, with TRBD1 as a possible D gene (5 bases). CDR3 length: 14 amino acids. Germline V gene lookup returns CDR1 MNHEY and CDR2 SVGAGI. V was pared by 6 bases and J by 2 bases, with 14 bases between. The CDR3 region has the DNA TGTGCCAGCAGCCCAGGGTTAGTGACCTACGAGCAGTACTTC. Translating gives CASSPGLVTYEQYF.

This clonotype has a count of ten or more. This chain joins TRBV20-1 and TRBJ1-5; possible D gene TRBD1, 5 bases. Germline V gene lookup returns CDR1 DFQATT and CDR2 SNEGSKA (reference sequence). The CDR3 spans 15 residues. Trimming removed 0 bases at V and 2 bases at J, with 11 bases between. CDR3 coding DNA: TGCAGTGCTAGAGATCCGGCCAGGGGCAATCAGCCCCAGCATTTT. Its translation: CSARDPARGNQPQHF.

This clonotype was found a few times. The V gene is TRBV28, the J gene TRBJ1-2; no clear D gene. V shed 6 bases and J shed 2 bases, with 10 bases lying between them. The CDR3 consists of 13 residues. Germline-derived CDR1 and CDR2 are MDHEN and SYDVKM. CDR3 nucleotides: TGTGCCAGCAGCATAGGAACCAACTATGGCTACACCTTC. Its protein is CASSIGTNYGYTF.

This clonotype has a handful of counts. The chain is built from TRBV7-2 and TRBJ2-7; D ambiguous. V lost 1 base to trimming and J lost 7 bases, with 8 bases between them. Germline CDR1 is SGHTA and CDR2 is FQGNSA. There are 12 residues in the CDR3. CDR3 loop: CASSLGVAEQYF. The CDR3 region has the DNA TGTGCCAGCAGCTTAGGGGTGGCAGAGCAGTACTTC.

This clonotype was detected ten times or more. The chain combines TRBV6-6 with TRBJ2-7; the D is unclear. Germline values: CDR1 MNHNY, CDR2 SVGAGI (reference sequence). The CDR3 consists of 16 residues. The germline V and J ends were trimmed by 6 bases and 2 bases, with 20 bases remaining between them. CDR3 loop: CASSPTGARPPYEQYF. The DNA of the CDR3 is TGTGCCAGCAGCCCCACCGGCGCGAGGCCCCCCTACGAGCAGTACTTC.

In this sample, this clonotype turned up many times. The gene calls are TRBV12-3 or TRBV12-4 and TRBJ2-1; D is possibly TRBD1 or TRBD2 (6 bases each). This CDR3 has 12 amino acids. Trimming left V 6 bases short and J 10 bases short, with 13 bases between. The CDR3 loop is CASRGGPGEQFF. CDR3 DNA sequence: TGTGCCAGCAGAGGGGGGCCTGGGGAGCAGTTCTTC.

This clonotype was observed a handful of times. This chain links TRBV9 with TRBJ2-3, with TRBD2 matching 15 bases. From germline, CDR1 is SGDLS and CDR2 YYNGEE. The CDR3 runs to 17 residues. Trimming removed 4 bases from V and 0 bases from J; junction bases left unmatched: 3. The CDR3 reads CASSTGLAGGSTDTQYF. CDR3 in DNA: TGTGCCAGCAGCACGGGACTAGCGGGAGGAAGCACAGATACGCAGTATTTT.

This clonotype was detected only a few times. The chain joins TRBV12-3 or TRBV12-4 to TRBJ2-1, with 8 bases that match TRBD2. Trimming removed 2 bases from V and 7 bases from J; junction bases left unmatched: 10. CDR3 size: 16 residues. CDR3 region: CASSLIGTRLRNEQFF. The CDR3 region has the DNA TGTGCCAGCAGTTTAATTGGGACTAGGCTTAGGAATGAGCAGTTCTTC.

V is TRBV6-2 or TRBV6-3 and J is TRBJ1-5, with TRBD1 matching 8 bases. After removal of 8 bases from V and 2 bases from J, the junction contained 5 bases not matched to a gene. Germline lookup yields CDR1 MNHEY and CDR2 SVGEGT. This CDR3 is 14 amino acids long. CDR3 bases: TGTGCCAGCGGGTTGACAGGGGGCAATCAGCCCCAGCATTTT. Protein product: CASGLTGGNQPQHF.

This clonotype was observed a few times. The chain is built from TRBV28 and TRBJ1-1, with 7 bases that match TRBD1. Trimming at V came to 6 bases and at J to 1 base, leaving 11 bases not matched to a gene. The germline CDR1 and CDR2 sequences are MDHEN and SYDVKM. The CDR3 runs to 16 residues. CDR3 region: CASSPSRGGRNTEAFF. CDR3 bases: TGTGCCAGCAGCCCCTCCAGGGGGGGCCGGAACACTGAAGCTTTCTTT.

There are many counts of this clonotype. The chain combines TRBV4-3 with TRBJ2-5; D is unclear. Trimming cost V 0 bases and J 6 bases, with 17 bases left between them. The CDR3 contains 16 residues. The V gene's germline CDR1 is LGHNA and CDR2 YSLEER. Written as DNA, the CDR3 is TGCGCCAGCAGCCAAGAGATTCAAGACGGTCTACAGACCCAGTACTTC. Amino acids: CASSQEIQDGLQTQYF.

The table lists this clonotype with many counts. The J gene is TRBJ2-7, the V gene TRBV28; a weak D match, TRBD1 (6 bases). Germline-derived CDR1 and CDR2 are MDHEN and SYDVKM. The V end lost 5 bases, the J end lost 1 base, and 15 bases lay between the germline ends. This CDR3 region has 15 residues. The CDR3 protein is CASSLDRLRSYEQYF. CDR3 nucleotide sequence: TGTGCCAGCAGTCTTGACAGGCTAAGATCCTACGAGCAGTACTTC.

The table lists this clonotype with a few counts. This chain connects TRBV20-1 to TRBJ1-1, with D unclear. The CDR3 spans 12 residues. The V gene's germline CDR1 is DFQATT and CDR2 SNEGSKA (reference sequence). V shed 5 bases and J shed 8 bases, with 15 bases lying between them. The CDR3 sequence is CSASAPEEEAFF. The DNA for the CDR3 is TGCAGTGCTTCCGCACCGGAGGAAGAAGCTTTCTTT.

Comments on this clonotype: A single base separates this from a much larger clone, so it may be a read error. This CDR3 reads CANSTPSRSTQYF. The CDR3 region has the DNA TGTGCCAACAGTACGCCATCGAGGAGTACGCAGTATTTT. The genes are TRBV7-2 and TRBJ2-3, with D unclear. V lost 10 bases, J lost 8 bases, and 19 bases lay in between. Germline CDR1 and CDR2: SGHTA and FQGNSA. This CDR3 spans 13 amino acids.

This clonotype came up once. The chain recombines TRBV4-2 with TRBJ1-6; perhaps TRBD1 as D (5 bases). This CDR3 spans 17 amino acids. In germline, CDR1 is LGHNA, CDR2 YNFKEQ. V lost 2 bases, J lost 2 bases, and 13 bases lay in between. The CDR3 DNA is TGTGCCAGCAGCCAATCGGGAGACAGTCCCTATAATTCACCCCTCCACTTT. Amino acids: CASSQSGDSPYNSPLHF.

In its sample, this clonotype was seen a few times. The V call is TRBV27, the J call TRBJ2-7, with D tentatively TRBD2 (6 bases). The length of the CDR3 is 15 residues. Germline CDR1 is MNHEY and CDR2 is SMNVEV (reference sequence). Trimming removed 8 bases at V and 1 base at J, with 18 bases between. CDR3 region: CASGRGPRPSYEQYF. Written as DNA, the CDR3 is TGTGCCAGCGGGCGGGGCCCCCGCCCTTCCTACGAGCAGTACTTC.

There are many counts of this clonotype. J is TRBJ1-1 and V is TRBV7-6; D possibly corresponds to TRBD1 (5 bases). V was pared by 2 bases and J by 8 bases, with 12 bases between. The germline gives CDR1 SGHVS, CDR2 FNYEAQ. This CDR3 is built from 13 residues. The CDR3 coding sequence is TGTGCCAGCAGCTTATATTTGAACAGGGAAGCTTTCTTT. Protein: CASSLYLNREAFF.

The chain is built from TRBV7-2 and TRBJ2-2; no clear D. V was trimmed by 0 bases and J by 5 bases, leaving 4 bases between them. The germline gives CDR1 SGHTA, CDR2 FQGNSA. The CDR3 is made up of 13 amino acids. CDR3 amino acids: CASSLAITGELFF. The CDR3 DNA reads TGTGCCAGCAGCTTAGCCATAACCGGGGAGCTGTTTTTT. Combining the CDR3 with reference TRBV7-2 and TRBJ2-2 gives the whole variable domain GAGVSQSPSNKVTEKGKDVELRCDPISGHTALYWYRQSLGQGLEFLIYFQGNSAPDKSGLPSDRFSAERTGGSVSTLTIQRTQQEDSAVYLCASSLAITGELFFGEGSRLTVL.

This clonotype was seen repeatedly, ten times or more. V usage is TRBV18 and J usage is TRBJ2-7; 8 positions agree with TRBD1. Unmatched junction bases numbered 7, after V lost 6 bases and J lost 3 bases. The CDR3 spans 14 residues. In germline, CDR1 is KGHSH, CDR2 LQKENI. The CDR3 sequence is CASSHPGQDYEQYF. The CDR3 region has the DNA TGTGCCAGCTCTCACCCGGGACAGGACTACGAGCAGTACTTC.